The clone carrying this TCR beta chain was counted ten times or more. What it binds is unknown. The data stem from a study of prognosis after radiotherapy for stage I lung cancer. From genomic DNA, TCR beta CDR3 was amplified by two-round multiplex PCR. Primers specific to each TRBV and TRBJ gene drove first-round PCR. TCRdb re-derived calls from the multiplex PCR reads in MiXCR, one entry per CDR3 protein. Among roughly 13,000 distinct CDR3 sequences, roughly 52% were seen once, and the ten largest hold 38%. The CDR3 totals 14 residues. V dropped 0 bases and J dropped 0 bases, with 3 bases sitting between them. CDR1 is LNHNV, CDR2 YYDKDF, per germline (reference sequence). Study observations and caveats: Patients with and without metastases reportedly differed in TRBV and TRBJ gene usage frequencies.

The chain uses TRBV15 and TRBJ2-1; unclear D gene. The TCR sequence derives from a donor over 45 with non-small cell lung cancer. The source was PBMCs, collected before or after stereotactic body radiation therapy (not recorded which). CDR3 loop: CATSRDHSYNEQFF. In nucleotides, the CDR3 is TGTGCCACCAGCAGAGATCACTCCTACAATGAGCAGTTCTTC.